This T cell receptor (beta chain) originates from a study of breast tumors, draining lymph nodes, adjacent tissues. Overall study findings and caveats: Luminal-like breast cancer showed significantly greater tumor-nontumor repertoire similarity than basal-like breast cancer did. The data were judged consistent with most tumor T cells coming from lymph node and expanding in tumor. The lymph node origin of tumor T cells was framed as consistent with a hypothesis, not demonstrated.

This clonotype was found once. What it binds is unknown. TCRdb called the multiplex PCR reads again in MiXCR, with one record for every CDR3 protein. The table includes around 230,000 distinct CDR3 sequences, less than 40% detected once. The lymph nodes were axillary draining lymph nodes from breast cancer patients. The CDR3 has 13 residues. V was trimmed by 5 bases and J by 7 bases, leaving 14 bases between them. The sample taken for sequencing was axillary lymph node tissue. The chain combines TRBV12-3 or TRBV12-4 with TRBJ1-2, with a weak D call TRBD1 (5 bases). This TCR came from a female donor with breast cancer. Some clones in this sample may be carry-over from other donors' samples. This CDR3 is CASSRTPLPGYTF. The CDR3 bases are TGTGCCAGCAGTAGGACACCTCTTCCTGGCTACACCTTC.